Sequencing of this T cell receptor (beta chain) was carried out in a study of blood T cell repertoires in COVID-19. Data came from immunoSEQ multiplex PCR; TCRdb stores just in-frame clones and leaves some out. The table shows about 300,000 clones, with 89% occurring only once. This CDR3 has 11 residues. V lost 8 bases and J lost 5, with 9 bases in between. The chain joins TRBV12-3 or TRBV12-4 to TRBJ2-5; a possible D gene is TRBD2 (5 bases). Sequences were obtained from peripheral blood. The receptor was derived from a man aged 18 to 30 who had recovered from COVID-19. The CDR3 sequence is CASPGGETQYF. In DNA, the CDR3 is TGTGCCAGCCCCGGCGGGGAGACCCAGTACTTC.